Shown below are 18 T cell receptor beta chains from a single sample sequenced in a study of blood T cell repertoires in COVID-19. Using immunoSEQ multiplex PCR, the repertoire was profiled, and TCRdb retains in-frame clones only, with some absent. The sample records roughly 79,000 clones, over 85% being singletons. Sequencing used peripheral blood. Receptors originate from a man aged 50 to 60 with active COVID-19.

The chain uses TRBV6-5 and TRBJ1-1, with TRBD1 matching 7 bases. The V gene end was trimmed by 8 bases and the J gene end by 3 bases; junction bases not matched to a gene: 9. This CDR3 spans 14 amino acids. Germline assignment: CDR1 MNHEY and CDR2 SVGAGI. The chain's CDR3 is CASGRTGRHTEAFF. The DNA for the CDR3 is TGTGCCAGCGGCCGGACAGGCCGACACACTGAAGCTTTCTTT.

The chain's CDR3 is CASSLVGSNSYNEQFF. In nucleotides, the CDR3 is TGTGCCAGCAGCTTAGTGGGCTCAAACTCCTACAATGAGCAGTTCTTC. J is TRBJ2-1 and V is TRBV11-3, with D unresolved. The germline V and J ends were trimmed by 1 base and 0 bases, with 10 bases remaining between them. The germline gives CDR1 SGHNT, CDR2 YENEEA. This CDR3 comprises 16 residues.

The rearrangement uses TRBV5-1 and TRBJ1-4; D call uncertain. This CDR3 is built from 16 residues. Between the trimmed V and J ends, which lost 0 bases and 0 bases, there was a span of 9 bases. The germline CDR1 and CDR2 sequences are SGHRS and YFSETQ. CDR3 bases: TGCGCCAGCAGCTTGGATCCCGGAGCAACTAATGAAAAACTGTTTTTT. Translated: CASSLDPGATNEKLFF.

The chain employs TRBV7-9 and TRBJ1-4, with 7 bases lining up with TRBD1. Germline V lookup: CDR1 SEHNR, CDR2 FQNEAQ (reference sequence). Unmatched junction bases numbered 6, after V lost 0 bases and J lost 5 bases. The CDR3 has 16 residues. For the CDR3, the DNA is TGTGCCAGCAGCTTAGCTCTACAGGGGTGGAATGAAAAACTGTTTTTT. Protein product: CASSLALQGWNEKLFF.

The chain is built from TRBV24-1 and TRBJ2-7, with D tentatively TRBD2 (6 bases). CDR1 is KGHDR, CDR2 SFDVKD, per germline. V lost 6 bases and J lost 6, with 8 bases in between. The CDR3 runs 11 residues. CDR3 coding DNA: TGTGCCACCAGTCAGGGAGGCGAGCAGTACTTC. It yields the protein CATSQGGEQYF.

The rearrangement joins TRBV4-1 to TRBJ2-7; TRBD2 matches at 9 bases. The trim removed 2 bases at V and 3 bases at J, leaving 5 bases unmatched. Looked up from germline, CDR1 is MGHRA and CDR2 is YSYEKL. CDR3 size: 15 residues. The CDR3 nucleotides read TGCGCCAGCAGCCAACCGACTAGCGGACTCTACGAGCAGTACTTC. Protein sequence: CASSQPTSGLYEQYF.

This clone came up a few times. The chain couples TRBV5-4 to TRBJ2-7; TRBD1 matches at 8 bases. V lost 1 base to trimming and J lost 2 bases; unmatched junction nucleotides: 2. Germline values: CDR1 SGHNT, CDR2 YYREEE (reference sequence). There are 14 residues in the CDR3. The CDR3 protein is CASSLTGGPYEQYF. DNA for the CDR3: TGTGCCAGCAGCTTGACAGGGGGACCCTACGAGCAGTACTTC.

The CDR3 bases are TGTGCCAGTAGAGGACAGGGGAACACTGAAGCTTTCTTT. As protein: CASRGQGNTEAFF. The chain links TRBV19 to TRBJ1-1; TRBD1 agrees at 8 bases. Germline V gives CDR1 LNHDA, CDR2 SQIVND (reference sequence). V dropped 6 bases and J dropped 1; count of bases not matched to a gene: 1. CDR3 length equals 13 residues.

The V call is TRBV5-5, the J call TRBJ2-7; TRBD1 aligns across 11 bases. In germline, CDR1 is SGHKS, CDR2 YYEKEE (reference sequence). Trimming at V came to 4 bases and at J to 3 bases, leaving 3 bases not matched to a gene. This CDR3 has 14 residues. The CDR3 bases are TGTGCCAGCAGCCGGGACAGGGGGGGCTACGAGCAGTACTTC. This encodes CASSRDRGGYEQYF.

The gene calls are TRBV13 and TRBJ2-2; TRBD1 aligns across 10 bases. V was pared by 2 bases and J by 2 bases, with 2 bases of the junction left unmatched. Germline CDR1 reads PRHDT; CDR2 reads FYEKMQ (reference sequence). The CDR3 spans 16 residues. In DNA form, the CDR3 reads TGTGCCAGCAGCTTATGGGACAGGGGTAACACCGGGGAGCTGTTTTTT. Translating gives CASSLWDRGNTGELFF.

This rearrangement joins TRBV23-1 to TRBJ2-7; D is perhaps TRBD2 (5 bases). TRBV23-1 is treated as an ORF (open reading frame) with a function not yet certain. The CDR3 is 14 amino acids. V lost 8 bases and J lost 3, with 17 bases in between. The CDR3 sequence is CASRRDKDFYEQYF. The CDR3 region has the DNA TGCGCCAGCCGCCGGGATAAAGATTTCTACGAGCAGTACTTC.

The chain links TRBV14 to TRBJ2-1; 15 positions match TRBD2. This CDR3 is built from 22 residues. V shed 1 base and J 0 bases; nucleotides not matched to a gene: 13. From germline, CDR1 is SGHDN and CDR2 FVKESK. The CDR3 DNA sequence: TGTGCCAGCAGCCAAGGAGGAAGGCCCGGGACTAGCGGGAGGAGCTCCTACAATGAGCAGTTCTTC. It codes for CASSQGGRPGTSGRSSYNEQFF.

The chain combines TRBV30 with TRBJ2-2; 7 nucleotides match TRBD1. This CDR3 is built from 14 residues. V was pared by 4 bases and J by 2 bases, with 4 bases of the junction left unmatched. The germline gives CDR1 GTSNPN, CDR2 SVGIG (reference sequence). CDR3 region: CAWTGDSNTGELFF. CDR3 in DNA: TGTGCCTGGACAGGGGACAGCAACACCGGGGAGCTGTTTTTT.

The V and J genes are TRBV5-1 and TRBJ2-1, with D maybe TRBD2 (6 bases). The V end was cut by 5 bases, the J end by 6 bases, with 15 bases between. The CDR3 consists of 14 residues. CDR1 and CDR2 (germline): SGHRS, YFSETQ. CDR3 sequence: CASRRDSQGNEQFF. As DNA, the CDR3 is TGCGCCAGCAGACGGGACTCCCAAGGCAATGAGCAGTTCTTC.

This chain links TRBV7-3 with TRBJ2-1, with TRBD1 matching 7 bases. Germline CDR1 and CDR2: SGHTA and FQGTGA. CDR3 size: 13 residues. V lost 5 bases to trimming and J lost 10 bases; unmatched junction nucleotides: 8. CDR3 residues: CASSLTGVGEQFF. CDR3 coding DNA: TGTGCCAGCAGCCTCACAGGGGTTGGAGAGCAGTTCTTC. The full variable domain, rest sourced from reference TRBV7-3 and TRBJ2-1, is GAGVSQTPSNKVTEKGKYVELRCDPISGHTALYWYRQSLGQGPEFLIYFQGTGAADDSGLPNDRFFAVRPEGSVSTLKIQRTERGDSAVYLCASSLTGVGEQFFGPGTRLTVL.

This chain links TRBV24-1 with TRBJ1-5; TRBD1 might be the D (5 bases). Germline loops: CDR1 KGHDR, CDR2 SFDVKD. V lost 2 bases and J 5 bases, leaving 12 bases between the germline ends. The CDR3 spans 15 residues. The CDR3 coding sequence is TGTGCCACCAGTGATTCCCGGGACTTTCATCAGCCCCAGCATTTT. It is translated as CATSDSRDFHQPQHF.

The rearrangement joins TRBV28 to TRBJ1-2; TRBD1 aligns across 7 bases. Germline values: CDR1 MDHEN, CDR2 SYDVKM. V trimming: 2 bases; J trimming: 2 bases; junction bases outside the gene matches: 5. The CDR3 length is 15 residues. This chain's CDR3 is CASSLLGQANYGYTF. CDR3 in DNA: TGTGCCAGCAGTTTACTCGGACAGGCGAACTATGGCTACACCTTC.

The chain links TRBV28 to TRBJ2-5; 12 positions agree with TRBD2. V lost 4 bases and J lost 2; bases outside the gene matches: 5. CDR3 length: 16 residues. Germline CDR1 MDHEN, CDR2 SYDVKM. The CDR3 bases are TGTGCCAGCAGTTACGGACTAGCGGGACCTCAAGAGACCCAGTACTTC. Amino acid sequence: CASSYGLAGPQETQYF. Full variable domain (rest looked up from reference TRBV28 and TRBJ2-5): DVKVTQSSRYLVKRTGEKVFLECVQDMDHENMFWYRQDPGLGLRLIYFSYDVKMKEKGDIPEGYSVSREKKERFSLILESASTNQTSMYLCASSYGLAGPQETQYFGPGTRLLVL.